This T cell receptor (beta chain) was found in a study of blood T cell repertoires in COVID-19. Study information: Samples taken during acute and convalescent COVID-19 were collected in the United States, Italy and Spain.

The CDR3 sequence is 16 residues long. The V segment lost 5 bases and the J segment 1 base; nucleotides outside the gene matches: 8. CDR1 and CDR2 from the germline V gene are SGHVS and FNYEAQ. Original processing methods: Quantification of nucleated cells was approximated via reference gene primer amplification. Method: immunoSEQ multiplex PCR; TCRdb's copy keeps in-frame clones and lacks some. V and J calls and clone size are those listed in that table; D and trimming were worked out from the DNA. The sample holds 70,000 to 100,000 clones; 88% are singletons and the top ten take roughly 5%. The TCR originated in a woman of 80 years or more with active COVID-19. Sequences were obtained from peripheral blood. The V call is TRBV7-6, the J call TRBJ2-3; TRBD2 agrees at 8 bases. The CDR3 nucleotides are TGTGCCAGCAGCCCCCCATCTAGCGGGCGCACAGATACGCAGTATTTT. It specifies CASSPPSSGRTDTQYF.